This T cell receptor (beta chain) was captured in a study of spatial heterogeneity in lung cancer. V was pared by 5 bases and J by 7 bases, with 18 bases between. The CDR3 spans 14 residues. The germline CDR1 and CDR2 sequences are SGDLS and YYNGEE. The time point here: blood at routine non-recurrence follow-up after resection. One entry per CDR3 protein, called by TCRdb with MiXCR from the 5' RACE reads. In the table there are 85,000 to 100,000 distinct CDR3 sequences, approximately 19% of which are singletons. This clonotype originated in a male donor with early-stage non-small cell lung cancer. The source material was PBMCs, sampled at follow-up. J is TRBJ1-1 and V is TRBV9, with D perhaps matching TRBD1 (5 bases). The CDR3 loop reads CASRFASGPNEAFF. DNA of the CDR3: TGTGCCAGCAGATTTGCTTCGGGACCCAATGAAGCTTTCTTT.